The table lists the clone carrying this T cell receptor beta chain with many counts. This entry is derived from a study of Graves' ophthalmopathy and Graves' hyperthyroidism. Amplified material comprised TCR beta CDR3 regions derived from RNA transcripts. HTBI primers were used in a first-round RT-PCR, which preceded a second-round multiplex PCR. TCRdb re-derived calls from the multiplex PCR reads in MiXCR, one entry per CDR3 protein. The sample carries hundreds of thousands of distinct CDR3 sequences, roughly two fifths recorded once. V lost 5 bases and J lost 5, with 14 bases in between. This CDR3 is 15 amino acids long. Germline V gene sequence: CDR1 SGHRS, CDR2 YFSETQ.

The material sequenced was peripheral blood. The clonotype was recovered from an adult man with Graves' ophthalmopathy. This chain connects TRBV5-1 to TRBJ1-6; TRBD1 might be the D (6 bases). This chain's CDR3 is CASSYQDSNNSPLHF. The CDR3 DNA reads as TGCGCCAGCAGTTACCAGGACAGCAATAATTCACCCCTCCACTTT.